This T cell receptor beta chain was obtained from a study of cytomegalovirus exposure and HLA in healthy donors. The study's findings and limits: Judged likely to be a sequencing artifact was a cluster of highly shared sequence variants.

Primers included in the PCR were 60 Vbeta and 13 Jbeta primers. Study processing details: There were around 78 million unique TCR beta chains by a later count, and about 12 million of them were shared. Assay: immunoSEQ multiplex PCR; the TCRdb copy retains only in-frame clones and omits some. That table furnishes V, J and clone size, whereas the DNA furnished D and trimming. Among around 120,000 clones listed, about two thirds were seen once. J gave up 9 bases and V 7 bases, and 12 bases lay outside the gene matches. CDR3 size: 13 residues. The germline V gene has CDR1 SQVTM and CDR2 ANQGSEA. A remark on this clone: Antigen specificity is unknown.

Sequences were obtained from PBMCs. The chain carries TRBV29-1 and TRBJ2-1; 7 positions agree with TRBD1. The receptor was isolated from a woman aged 60-75 years in good health and CMV-seropositive. CDR3 in DNA: TGCAGCGCTGTGGGGCAGGGGGTGTCTGAGCAGTTCTTC. This codes for CSAVGQGVSEQFF.